Described below is a single T cell receptor beta chain sequence and its context. The data stem from a study of technical replicates of blood from a handful of donors. The table came from immunoSEQ multiplex PCR; TCRdb's copy has only in-frame clones and leaves some out. The data contain 65,000 to 90,000 clones, about 93% of them singletons. CDR1 is LGHNA and CDR2 is YNFKEQ in the germline V gene. CDR3 length: 16 amino acids. J gave up 6 bases and V 1 base, and 5 bases lay outside the gene matches. This sequence originates from a human donor in good health. The chain employs TRBV4-2 and TRBJ2-3; 12 bases agree with TRBD2. Specimen: T cells isolated from PBMCs. CDR3 region: CASSQGTSGKVDTQYF. The CDR3, as DNA: TGTGCCAGCAGCCAAGGGACTAGCGGGAAAGTTGATACGCAGTATTTT.